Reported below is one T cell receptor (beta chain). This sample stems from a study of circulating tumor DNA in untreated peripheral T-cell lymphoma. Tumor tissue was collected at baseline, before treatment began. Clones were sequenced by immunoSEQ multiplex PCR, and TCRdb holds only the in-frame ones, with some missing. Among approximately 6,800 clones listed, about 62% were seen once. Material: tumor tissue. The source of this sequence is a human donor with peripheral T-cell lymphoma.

As DNA, the CDR3 is TGTGCCAGTAGTATAGTGGCTAGCGGGGCCTACGAGCAGTACTTC. Translation gives CASSIVASGAYEQYF. V is TRBV19 and J is TRBJ2-7; 9 nucleotides align to TRBD2. Per germline, CDR1 LNHDA and CDR2 SQIVND (reference sequence). This CDR3 has 15 amino acids. After removal of 1 base from V and 2 bases from J, the junction contained 3 bases not matched to a gene. Based on the CDR3 plus reference TRBV19 and TRBJ2-7, the full variable domain is DGGITQSPKYLFRKEGQNVTLSCEQNLNHDAMYWYRQDPGQGLRLIYYSQIVNDFQKGDIAEGYSVSREKKESFPLTVTSAQKNPTAFYLCASSIVASGAYEQYFGPGTRLTVT.